The following is a TCR beta chain sequence with its context. Patients who underwent sequencing had shown CD8+CD57+ cell expansion by flow cytometry. The CDR3 runs 13 residues. Germline CDR1 and CDR2: SGHTA and FQGTGA. J lost 4 bases, V lost 5 bases, and 5 bases had no gene match. Genomic DNA, the template, was used for profiling of the TCR beta VDJ and CDR3. One entry per CDR3 protein results from TCRdb running MiXCR on the reads. The profile covers approximately 250,000 distinct CDR3 sequences, with approximately 80% appearing a single time and around 40% taken by the ten largest. The data are from a study of CD8+CD57+ T cells in acquired aplastic anemia.

The gene calls are TRBV7-3 and TRBJ2-7, with 7 positions matching TRBD2. This sequence originates from a human donor with aplastic anemia. Specimen: sorted CD4+, CD8+, or CD8+CD57+ T cells (not recorded which) from PBMCs. The CDR3 bases are TGTGCCAGCAGCCGGGACTACGGTTACGAGCAGTACTTC. It codes for CASSRDYGYEQYF.